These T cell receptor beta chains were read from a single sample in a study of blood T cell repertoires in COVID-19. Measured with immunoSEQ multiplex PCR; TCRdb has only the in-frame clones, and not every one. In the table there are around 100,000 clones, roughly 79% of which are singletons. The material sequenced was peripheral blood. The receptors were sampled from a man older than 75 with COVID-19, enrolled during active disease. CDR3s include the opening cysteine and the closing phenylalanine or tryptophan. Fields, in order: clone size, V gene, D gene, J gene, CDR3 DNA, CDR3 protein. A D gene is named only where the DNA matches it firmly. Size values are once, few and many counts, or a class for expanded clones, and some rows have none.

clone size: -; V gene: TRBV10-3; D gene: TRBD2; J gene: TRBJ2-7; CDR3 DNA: TGTGCCACCAGAACGGGACTAGCGGACTACGAGCAGTACTTC; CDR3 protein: CATRTGLADYEQYF
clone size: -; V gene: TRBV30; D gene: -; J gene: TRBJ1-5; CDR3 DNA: TGTGCCTGGAGTGTATTTACCGGGGATAGCAATCAGCCCCAGCATTTT; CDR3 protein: CAWSVFTGDSNQPQHF
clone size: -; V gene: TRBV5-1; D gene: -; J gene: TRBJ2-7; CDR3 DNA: TGCGCCAGCAGCTTGCCGGCAGGGGACTCCTACGAGCAGTACTTC; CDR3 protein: CASSLPAGDSYEQYF
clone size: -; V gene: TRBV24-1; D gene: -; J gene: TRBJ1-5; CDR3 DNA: TGTGCCACCAGTGACAGGGGTAGGCAGCCCCAGCATTTT; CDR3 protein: CATSDRGRQPQHF
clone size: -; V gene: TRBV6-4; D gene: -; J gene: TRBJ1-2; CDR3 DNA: TGTGCCAGCAGTGACAACACTAACTATGGCTACACCTTC; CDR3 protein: CASSDNTNYGYTF
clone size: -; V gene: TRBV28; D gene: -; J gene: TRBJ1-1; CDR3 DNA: TGTGCCAGCAGCCCTAGCCGGACTGAAGCTTTCTTT; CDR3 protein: CASSPSRTEAFF
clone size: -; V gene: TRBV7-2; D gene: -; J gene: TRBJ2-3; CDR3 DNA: TGTGCCAGCAGCTTAACGGTCGGGTATAGCACAGATACGCAGTATTTT; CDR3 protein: CASSLTVGYSTDTQYF
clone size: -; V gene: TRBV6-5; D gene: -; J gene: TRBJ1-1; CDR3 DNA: TGTGCCAGCAGTTACTCGCGGGGCGCGGACACTGAAGCTTTCTTT; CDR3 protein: CASSYSRGADTEAFF
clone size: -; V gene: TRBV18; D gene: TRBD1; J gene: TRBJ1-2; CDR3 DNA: TGTGCCAGCTCACCGCAGGCAGGGGGCGTCTTATTTGGCTACACCTTC; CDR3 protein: CASSPQAGGVLFGYTF
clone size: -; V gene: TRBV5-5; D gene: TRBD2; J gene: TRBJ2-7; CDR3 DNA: TGTGCCAGCAGCTGGGCTAGCGGGAGGGCCCGGTATAACGAGCAGTACTTC; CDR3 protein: CASSWASGRARYNEQYF
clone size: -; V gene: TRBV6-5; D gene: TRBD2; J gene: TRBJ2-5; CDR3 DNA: TGTGCCAGCAGTTACTCGTTCGCTTCGGGGGGAGAGACCCAGTACTTC; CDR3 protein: CASSYSFASGGETQYF
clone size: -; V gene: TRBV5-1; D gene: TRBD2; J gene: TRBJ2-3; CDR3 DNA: TGCGCCAGCAGCGAGAGCGGGGGCACAGATACGCAGTATTTT; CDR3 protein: CASSESGGTDTQYF
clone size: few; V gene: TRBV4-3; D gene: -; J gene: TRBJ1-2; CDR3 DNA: TGCGCCAGCAGCCTACAACAGGGTGTTTCGTATGGCTACACCTTC; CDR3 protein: CASSLQQGVSYGYTF
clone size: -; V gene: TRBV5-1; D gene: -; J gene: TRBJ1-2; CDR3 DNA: TGCGCCAGCAGCTTGGGGCAGCAAGAGTCTAGGAGCTACACCTTC; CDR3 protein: CASSLGQQESRSYTF
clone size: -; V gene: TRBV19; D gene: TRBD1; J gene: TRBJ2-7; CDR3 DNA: TGTGCCAGTAGTACTCCGGGACAGGTTTACGAGCAGTACTTC; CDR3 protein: CASSTPGQVYEQYF
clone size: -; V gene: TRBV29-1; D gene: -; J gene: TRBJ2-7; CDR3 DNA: TGCAGCGTTGAGGGGGCAGGCCCCTACGAGCAGTACTTC; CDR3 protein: CSVEGAGPYEQYF
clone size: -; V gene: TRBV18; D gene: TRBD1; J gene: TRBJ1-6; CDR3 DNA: TGTGCCAGCTCACCTCGTGGACAGGGCTCCTATAATTCACCCCTCCACTTT; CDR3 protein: CASSPRGQGSYNSPLHF
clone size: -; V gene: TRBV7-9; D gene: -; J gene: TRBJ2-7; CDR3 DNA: TGTGCCAGCAGCTTAGGCGAGTTGTTCTCCTACGAGCAGTACTTC; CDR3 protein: CASSLGELFSYEQYF
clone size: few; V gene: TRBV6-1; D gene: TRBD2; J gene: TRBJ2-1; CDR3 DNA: TGTGCCAGCAGTGGCGGGACTAGCGGAACCTACAATGAGCAGTTCTTC; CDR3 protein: CASSGGTSGTYNEQFF
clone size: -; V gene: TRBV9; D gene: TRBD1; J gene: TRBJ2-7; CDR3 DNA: TGTGCCAGCAGCCCATCGGACAGGGCGTACCAGTACTTC; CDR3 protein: CASSPSDRAYQYF
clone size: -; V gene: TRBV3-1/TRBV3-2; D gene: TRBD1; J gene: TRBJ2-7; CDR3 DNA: TGTGCCAGCAACGACAGGGGGATCCACGAGCAGTACTTC; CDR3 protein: CASNDRGIHEQYF
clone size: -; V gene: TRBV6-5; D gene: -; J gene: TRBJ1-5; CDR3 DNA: TGTGCCAGCAGTTACGGAGCAGGGGGCAATCAGCCCCAGCATTTT; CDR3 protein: CASSYGAGGNQPQHF
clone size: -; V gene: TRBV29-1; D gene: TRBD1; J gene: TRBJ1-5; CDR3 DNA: TGCAGCGTTGAAGTTGACCGGGACAGACATAGCAATCAGCCCCAGCATTTT; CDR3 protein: CSVEVDRDRHSNQPQHF
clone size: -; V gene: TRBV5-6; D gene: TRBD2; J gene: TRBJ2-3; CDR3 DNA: TGTGCCAGCAGTCCGCTCGGACTAGCGGACCAAATTACGCAGTATTTT; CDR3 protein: CASSPLGLADQITQYF
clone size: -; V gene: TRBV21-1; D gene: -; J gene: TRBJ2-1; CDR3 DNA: TGTGCCAGCAGCAAAGTATACCTAGCGGCTTACAATGAGCAGTTCTTC; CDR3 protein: CASSKVYLAAYNEQFF
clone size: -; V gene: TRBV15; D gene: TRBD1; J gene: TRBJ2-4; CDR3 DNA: TGTGCCACCAGCAGAAACTTACAGGGGGCTGGAAACATTCAGTACTTC; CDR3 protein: CATSRNLQGAGNIQYF
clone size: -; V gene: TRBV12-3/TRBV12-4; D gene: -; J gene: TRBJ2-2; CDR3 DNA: TGTGCCAGCAGTTTCCCCCTCGGGGAGCTGTTTTTT; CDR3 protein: CASSFPLGELFF
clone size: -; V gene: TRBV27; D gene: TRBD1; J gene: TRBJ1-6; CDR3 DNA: TGTGCCAGCAGCGACCTCGGGCGAGACAGGGGGAGTTCACCCCTCCACTTT; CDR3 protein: CASSDLGRDRGSSPLHF
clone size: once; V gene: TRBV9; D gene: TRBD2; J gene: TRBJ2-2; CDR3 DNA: TGTGCCAGCAGCCCTTACGGGGGGACGAACACCGGGGAGCTGTTTTTT; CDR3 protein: CASSPYGGTNTGELFF
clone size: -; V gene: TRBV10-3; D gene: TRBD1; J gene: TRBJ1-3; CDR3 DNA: TGTGCCATCAGTGCAGCAGGGGGTTTTGGAAACACCATATATTTT; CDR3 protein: CAISAAGGFGNTIYF
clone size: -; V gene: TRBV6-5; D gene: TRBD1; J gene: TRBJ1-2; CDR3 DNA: TGTGCCAGCAGTTCACTTGTTCAGGGGGAGCGCTATGGCTACACCTTC; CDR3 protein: CASSSLVQGERYGYTF
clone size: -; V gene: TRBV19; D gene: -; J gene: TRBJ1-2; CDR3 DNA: TGTGCCAGTAGAATTAGAAACTATGGCTACACCTTC; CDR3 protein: CASRIRNYGYTF
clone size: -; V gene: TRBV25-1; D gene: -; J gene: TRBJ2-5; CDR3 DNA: TGTGCCAGCAGAACCAACCGGGGGACCCAGTACTTC; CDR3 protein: CASRTNRGTQYF
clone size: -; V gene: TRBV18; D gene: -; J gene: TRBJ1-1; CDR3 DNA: TGTGCCAGCTCACCATGGCCGGAGATGAACACTGAAGCTTTCTTT; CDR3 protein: CASSPWPEMNTEAFF
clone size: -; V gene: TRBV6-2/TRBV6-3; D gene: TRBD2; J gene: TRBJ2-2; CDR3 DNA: TGTGCCAGCAGTTCCTTAGCGGGGGGGCGCCGATCGAACACCGGGGAGCTGTTTTTT; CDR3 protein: CASSSLAGGRRSNTGELFF
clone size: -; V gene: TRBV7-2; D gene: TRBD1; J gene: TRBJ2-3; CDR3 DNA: TGTGCCAGCAGCTTTAATGGACAGGGCCACACAGATACGCAGTATTTT; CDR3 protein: CASSFNGQGHTDTQYF
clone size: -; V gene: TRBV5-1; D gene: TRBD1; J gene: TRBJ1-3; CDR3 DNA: TGCGCCAGCAGCTTGGGTCTTGGACAGGGTAGAAACACCATATATTTT; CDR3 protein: CASSLGLGQGRNTIYF
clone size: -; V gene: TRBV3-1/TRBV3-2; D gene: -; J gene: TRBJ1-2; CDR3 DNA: TGTGCCAGCAGCCAAGGACAATTAAGGGGCTACACCTTC; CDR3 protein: CASSQGQLRGYTF
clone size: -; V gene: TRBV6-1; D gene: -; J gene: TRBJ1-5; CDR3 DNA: TGTGCCAGCAGTGAAGCGGGCGACACTCAGCCCCAGCATTTT; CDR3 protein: CASSEAGDTQPQHF
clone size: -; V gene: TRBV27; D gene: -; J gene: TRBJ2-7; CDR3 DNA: TGTGCCAGCAGTCTTGGACTCTCGGGGGAGCAGTACTTC; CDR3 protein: CASSLGLSGEQYF
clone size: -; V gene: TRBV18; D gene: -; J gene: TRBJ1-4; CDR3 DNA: TGTGCCAGCTCACAACAGGGAGAGGGTGAAAAACTGTTTTTT; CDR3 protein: CASSQQGEGEKLFF
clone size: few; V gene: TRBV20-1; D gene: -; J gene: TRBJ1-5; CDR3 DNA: TGCAGTGCTAGTCTTACGGCGGGTCAGCCCCAGCATTTT; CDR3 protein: CSASLTAGQPQHF
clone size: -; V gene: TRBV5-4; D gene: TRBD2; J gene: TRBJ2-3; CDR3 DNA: TGTGCCAGCAGCTTTGGTAGCGGGGCCTTAGATACGCAGTATTTT; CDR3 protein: CASSFGSGALDTQYF
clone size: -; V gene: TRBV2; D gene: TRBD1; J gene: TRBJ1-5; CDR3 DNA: TGTGCCAGCAGTATCCACAGGGGCCCCAATCAGCCCCAGCATTTT; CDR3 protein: CASSIHRGPNQPQHF
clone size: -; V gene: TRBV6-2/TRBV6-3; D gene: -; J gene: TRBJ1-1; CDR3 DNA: TGTGCCAGCAGTTACAGGGGTCGGACTGAAGCTTTCTTT; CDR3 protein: CASSYRGRTEAFF
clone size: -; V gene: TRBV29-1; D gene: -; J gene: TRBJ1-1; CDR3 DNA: TGCAGCGGAAGACTCCTCGAGGATGTAGCTTTCTTT; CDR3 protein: CSGRLLEDVAFF
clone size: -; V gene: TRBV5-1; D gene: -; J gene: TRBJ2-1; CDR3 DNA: TGCGCCAGCAGCTTGGCCCCAGCGATCAATGAGCAGTTCTTC; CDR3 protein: CASSLAPAINEQFF
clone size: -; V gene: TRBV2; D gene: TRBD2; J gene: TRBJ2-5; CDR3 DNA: TGTGCCAGCAGTGGTTTGGGGACTAGCGGGGGGATGACCCAGTACTTC; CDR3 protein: CASSGLGTSGGMTQYF
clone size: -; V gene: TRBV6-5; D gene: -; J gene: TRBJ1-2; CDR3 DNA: TGTGCCAGCAGTTCGCCTCCAAAGGGCCGAGGGTATGGCTACACCTTC; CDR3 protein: CASSSPPKGRGYGYTF
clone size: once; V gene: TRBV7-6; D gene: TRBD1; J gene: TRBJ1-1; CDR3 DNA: TGTGCCAGCAGCGGGCAACCAGGGGGGAACACTGAAGCTTTCTTT; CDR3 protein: CASSGQPGGNTEAFF
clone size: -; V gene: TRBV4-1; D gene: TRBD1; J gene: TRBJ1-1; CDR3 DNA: TGCGCCAGCAGCCAAGGACAGGGCCCGGACACTGAAGCTTTCTTT; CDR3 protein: CASSQGQGPDTEAFF
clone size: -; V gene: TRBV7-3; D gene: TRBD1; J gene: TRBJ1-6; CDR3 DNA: TGTGCCAGCAGCAAAGACAGGGACTATAATTCACCCCTCCACTTT; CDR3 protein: CASSKDRDYNSPLHF
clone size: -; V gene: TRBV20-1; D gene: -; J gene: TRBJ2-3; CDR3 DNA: TGCAGTGCTAGATTCGCAGATACGCAGTATTTT; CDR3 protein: CSARFADTQYF